A single sample is the source of the 20 T cell receptor beta chains below, sequenced in a study of cytomegalovirus exposure and HLA in healthy donors (dated 2017 in TCRdb). Library generation was performed with the immunoSEQ multiplex PCR assay. For the multiplex PCR, a mixture combining 60 forward primers for TCR Vbeta segments and 13 reverse primers for TCR Jbeta segments was used. TCRdb provides this immuneACCESS table in a form limited to in-frame rearrangements. Some clones are lacking; in checked studies, under half of them reflect an unresolved V gene, and why the rest are absent is not known. In all, the sample holds roughly 80,000 clones, and roughly four fifths of those were seen once. The ten largest clones represent 1.5% to 2% of the sample. The sample was PBMCs. These receptors all come from a woman aged 25 to 45 in good health and CMV-seronegative.

This clone counts as medium-sized. The chain recombines TRBV15 with TRBJ2-1; 12 nucleotides align to TRBD2. V shed 0 bases, J shed 6 bases, and the junction held 6 bases outside the gene matches. This CDR3 is built from 17 residues. CDR1 LNHNV and CDR2 YYDKDF come from the germline V gene (reference sequence). The chain's CDR3 is CATSRETSGSFVNEQFF. The CDR3 DNA follows: TGTGCCACCAGCAGAGAGACTAGCGGGAGTTTTGTCAATGAGCAGTTCTTC.

The rearrangement joins TRBV19 to TRBJ2-1; 13 bases map to TRBD2. Germline lookup yields CDR1 LNHDA and CDR2 SQIVND (reference sequence). Trimming cost V 9 bases and J 4 bases; bases outside gene matches: 9. The length of the CDR3 is 16 residues. CDR3 sequence: CASGTSGRAMYNEQFF. CDR3 sequence (DNA): TGTGCCAGCGGAACTAGCGGGAGGGCTATGTACAATGAGCAGTTCTTC.

This clone was seen just once. The V gene is TRBV9, the J gene TRBJ1-2; TRBD1 might be the D (5 bases). The CDR3 runs 18 residues. Germline CDR1 is SGDLS and CDR2 is YYNGEE. Trimming took 0 bases from V and 4 from J, leaving 22 bases between them. CDR3: CASSVAGRVSGGGYGYTF. For the CDR3, the DNA is TGTGCCAGCAGCGTAGCGGGCCGGGTATCGGGGGGTGGCTATGGCTACACCTTC.

This clone is large within its sample. The chain carries TRBV6-4 and TRBJ2-1; TRBD1 agrees at 10 bases. Germline CDR1 reads MRHNA; CDR2 reads SNTAGT. The CDR3 totals 14 residues. The V gene end was trimmed by 3 bases and the J gene end by 7 bases; junction bases not matched to a gene: 3. CDR3 loop: CASSEGTGVNEQFF. CDR3 coding DNA: TGTGCCAGCAGTGAAGGGACAGGGGTTAATGAGCAGTTCTTC.

The rearrangement joins TRBV11-2 to TRBJ2-3; 13 nucleotides align to TRBD2. V shed 4 bases, J shed 4 bases, and the junction held 5 bases outside the gene matches. Germline CDR1 SGHAT, CDR2 FQNNGV. CDR3 length: 16 amino acids. The CDR3 reads CASSSTLAGGSDTQYF. The CDR3, as DNA: TGTGCCAGCAGCTCAACACTAGCGGGAGGGTCAGATACGCAGTATTTT.

As regards this clone: At one end the junction does not follow the germline gene, possibly because of a read error. The V and J genes are TRBV7-7 and TRBJ2-1, with 7 bases matching TRBD2. The CDR3 loop spans 15 amino acids. Germline values: CDR1 SSHAT, CDR2 FNYEAQ (reference sequence). This CDR3 is CASSQGGSSYNEQFF. The DNA of the CDR3 is TGTGCTAGCAGCCAGGGCGGGAGCTCCTACAATGAGCAGTTCTTC.

The rearrangement uses TRBV7-3 and TRBJ1-1; no reliable D call. V was clipped by 3 bases and J by 2 bases, with 7 bases between them. The CDR3 sequence is 13 residues long. The germline CDR1 and CDR2 sequences are SGHTA and FQGTGA. The CDR3 sequence: CASSFQENTEAFF. The CDR3 bases are TGTGCCAGCAGCTTTCAGGAAAACACTGAAGCTTTCTTT.

The V and J genes are TRBV6-1 and TRBJ1-6, with 7 bases lining up with TRBD1. The germline gives CDR1 MNHNS, CDR2 SASEGT. The CDR3 runs to 15 residues. Trimming took 1 base from V and 10 from J; bases not matched to a gene: 7. CDR3 residues: CASSEVRGRRSPLHF. In nucleotides, the CDR3 is TGTGCCAGCAGTGAAGTAAGGGGGCGACGGTCACCCCTCCACTTT.

This chain connects TRBV13 to TRBJ2-1; the match to TRBD2 covers 11 bases. Trimming at V came to 1 base and at J to 15 bases, leaving 11 bases not matched to a gene. The germline V gene encodes CDR1 PRHDT and CDR2 FYEKMQ (reference sequence). This CDR3 region has 15 residues. CDR3 DNA sequence: TGTGCCAGCAGCTTAGAACTATTAGCGGGAGGGCGGGCGTTCTTC. Its translation: CASSLELLAGGRAFF. Filled out from reference TRBV13 and TRBJ2-1, the complete variable domain reads AAGVIQSPRHLIKEKRETATLKCYPIPRHDTVYWYQQGPGQDPQFLISFYEKMQSDKGSIPDRFSAQQFSDYHSELNMSSLELGDSALYFCASSLELLAGGRAFFGPGTRLTVL.

V and J are TRBV5-1 and TRBJ2-1; TRBD1 matches at 8 bases. From germline, CDR1 is SGHRS and CDR2 YFSETQ. The CDR3 is made up of 17 amino acids. Germline trimming cut 5 bases from V and 0 bases from J; bases unmatched to any gene: 10. The CDR3 DNA follows: TGCGCCAGCAGTAAGAGACAGGGGTCGGGCTCCTACAATGAGCAGTTCTTC. Encoded protein: CASSKRQGSGSYNEQFF.

This clone has a handful of counts. The rearrangement links TRBV5-1 to TRBJ1-1, with D maybe TRBD1 (5 bases). Germline lookup yields CDR1 SGHRS and CDR2 YFSETQ. Trimming removed 4 bases at V and 0 bases at J, with 10 bases between. CDR3 size: 14 residues. CDR3 loop: CASSADSVNTEAFF. In nucleotides, the CDR3 is TGCGCCAGCAGCGCCGACAGCGTGAACACTGAAGCTTTCTTT.

The chain employs TRBV11-2 and TRBJ2-1, with TRBD2 identical over 8 bases. Per the germline V gene, CDR1 is SGHAT and CDR2 is FQNNGV. The CDR3 has 14 residues. After removal of 3 bases from V and 6 bases from J, the junction contained 4 bases not matched to a gene. CDR3 sequence reads: CASSLSLAGNEQFF. In DNA, the CDR3 is TGTGCCAGCAGCTTGTCTCTAGCGGGCAATGAGCAGTTCTTC. The whole variable domain, filled in from reference TRBV11-2 and TRBJ2-1, reads EAGVAQSPRYKIIEKRQSVAFWCNPISGHATLYWYQQILGQGPKLLIQFQNNGVVDDSQLPKDRFSAERLKGVDSTLKIQPAKLEDSAVYLCASSLSLAGNEQFFGPGTRLTVL.

This clone occurred once. This chain connects TRBV5-8 to TRBJ2-1; the match to TRBD1 covers 12 bases. J was trimmed by 8 bases and V by 9 bases; bases with no gene match: 18. The germline CDR1 and CDR2 sequences are SGHTS and YDEGEE. This CDR3 is 17 amino acids long. CDR3 nucleotides: TGTGCCAATAACGACCCGGGACAGGGGGCGCTTAATGATGAGCAGTTCTTC. Encoded protein: CANNDPGQGALNDEQFF.

This chain links TRBV18 with TRBJ2-5; D call uncertain. The CDR3 is 14 residues long. V was cut by 4 bases and J by 2 bases, with 11 bases left in between. Germline CDR1 KGHSH, CDR2 LQKENI. DNA of the CDR3: TGTGCCAGCTCACACTCAACCCTGCAAGAGACCCAGTACTTC. This encodes CASSHSTLQETQYF.

V and J are TRBV6-1 and TRBJ2-1; D call uncertain. This CDR3 spans 15 amino acids. Germline CDR1 and CDR2: MNHNS and SASEGT. Trimming shortened V by 6 bases and J by 0 bases, and 12 bases separated the two germline ends. The CDR3 nucleotides are TGTGCCAGCAGCGCTACTACCAACTCCTACAATGAGCAGTTCTTC. Amino acids: CASSATTNSYNEQFF.

V usage is TRBV7-6 and J usage is TRBJ2-6; D may be TRBD2 (6 bases). Germline CDR1 is SGHVS and CDR2 is FNYEAQ. Trimming removed 5 bases from V and 0 bases from J, with 26 bases in between. The CDR3 is 21 residues long. DNA for the CDR3: TGTGCCAGCAGCACCCACCCCCCGCGGAGACTAGACAACTCTGGGGCCAACGTCCTGACTTTC. Residues: CASSTHPPRRLDNSGANVLTF. Looking up the rest from reference TRBV7-6 and TRBJ2-6 gives the full variable domain: GAGVSQSPRYKVTKRGQDVALRCDPISGHVSLYWYRQALGQGPEFLTYFNYEAQQDKSGLPNDRFSAERPEGSISTLTIQRTEQRDSAMYRCASSTHPPRRLDNSGANVLTFGAGSRLTVL.

This clone was observed once. The chain joins TRBV25-1 to TRBJ2-4, with 8 bases fitting TRBD1. The V gene end was trimmed by 5 bases and the J gene end by 1 base; junction bases not matched to a gene: 7. The CDR3 runs to 16 residues. The germline V gene has CDR1 MGHDK and CDR2 SYGVNS. The CDR3 reads CASSSRTGTAKNIQYF. CDR3 DNA sequence: TGTGCCAGCAGTTCCCGGACAGGGACGGCCAAAAACATTCAGTACTTC.

This clone was seen just once. The gene calls are TRBV27 and TRBJ1-2; D gene ambiguous. The CDR3 contains 14 residues. The V and J ends lost 5 bases and 4 bases respectively, with 14 bases between them. Germline CDR1 and CDR2: MNHEY and SMNVEV (reference sequence). The DNA of the CDR3 is TGTGCCAGCAGTACCCGTGGTTCGAGCTATGGCTACACCTTC. Its translation is CASSTRGSSYGYTF.

Remarks on this clone: Different DNA sequences within this sample yield the same CDR3. V usage is TRBV9 and J usage is TRBJ2-2; 11 bases align to TRBD2. The CDR3 loop spans 14 amino acids. The V gene end was trimmed by 7 bases and the J gene end by 4 bases; junction bases not matched to a gene: 3. Germline V gene lookup returns CDR1 SGDLS and CDR2 YYNGEE. The chain's CDR3 is CASGTSGFTGELFF. CDR3 sequence (DNA): TGTGCCAGCGGGACTAGCGGCTTCACCGGGGAGCTGTTTTTT.

This clone was detected only a few times. The CDR3 is CASSANPGTSGWSEQFF. As DNA, the CDR3 is TGTGCCAGCAGCGCGAACCCCGGGACTAGCGGCTGGAGTGAGCAGTTCTTC. The chain carries TRBV9 and TRBJ2-1, with TRBD2 matching 11 bases. This CDR3 is 17 amino acids long. Germline loops: CDR1 SGDLS, CDR2 YYNGEE. The V segment lost 3 bases and the J segment 9 bases; nucleotides outside the gene matches: 14.